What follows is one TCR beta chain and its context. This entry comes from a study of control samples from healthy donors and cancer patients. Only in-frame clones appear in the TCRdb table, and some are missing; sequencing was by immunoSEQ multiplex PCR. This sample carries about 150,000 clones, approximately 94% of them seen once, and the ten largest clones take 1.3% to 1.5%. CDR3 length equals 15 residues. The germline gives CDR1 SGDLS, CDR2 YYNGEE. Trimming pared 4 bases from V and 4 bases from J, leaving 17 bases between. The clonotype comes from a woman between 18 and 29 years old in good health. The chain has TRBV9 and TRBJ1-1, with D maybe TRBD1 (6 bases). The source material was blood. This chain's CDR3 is CASSPQGGSITEAFF. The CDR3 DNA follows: TGTGCCAGCAGCCCCCAAGGGGGGTCCATCACTGAAGCTTTCTTT.